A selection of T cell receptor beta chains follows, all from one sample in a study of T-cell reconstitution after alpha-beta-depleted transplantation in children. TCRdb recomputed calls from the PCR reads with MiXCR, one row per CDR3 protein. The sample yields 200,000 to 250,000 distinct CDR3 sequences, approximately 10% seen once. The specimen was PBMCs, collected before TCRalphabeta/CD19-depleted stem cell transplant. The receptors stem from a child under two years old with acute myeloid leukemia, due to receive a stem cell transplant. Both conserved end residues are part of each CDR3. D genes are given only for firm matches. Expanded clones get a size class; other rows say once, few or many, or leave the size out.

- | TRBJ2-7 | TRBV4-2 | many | CASSQERGYEQYF | TGTGCCAGCAGCCAAGAGAGGGGCTACGAGCAGTACTTC
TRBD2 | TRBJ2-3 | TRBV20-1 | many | CSARDPASGTSTDTQYF | TGCAGTGCTAGAGATCCGGCTAGCGGGACTAGCACAGATACGCAGTATTTT
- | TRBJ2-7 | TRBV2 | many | CASSERDAQYF | TGTGCCAGCAGTGAGAGGGACGCGCAGTACTTC
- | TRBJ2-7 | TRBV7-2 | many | CASSFGLSPYEQYF | TGTGCCAGCAGCTTCGGACTATCCCCCTACGAGCAGTACTTC
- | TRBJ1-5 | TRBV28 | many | CASSLGVDQPQHF | TGTGCCAGCAGTTTAGGGGTGGATCAGCCCCAGCATTTT
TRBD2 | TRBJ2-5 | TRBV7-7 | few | CASSRGLAGGRETQYF | TGTGCCAGCAGCCGCGGACTAGCGGGAGGGCGAGAGACCCAGTACTTC
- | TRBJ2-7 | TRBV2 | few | CASSEGKYLAYEQYF | TGTGCCAGCAGTGAGGGAAAATACTTGGCCTACGAGCAGTACTTC
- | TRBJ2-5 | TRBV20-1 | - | CSARRAGHEETQYF | TGCAGTGCTAGACGCGCGGGACACGAAGAGACCCAGTACTTC
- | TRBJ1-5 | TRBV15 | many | CATSRWNQPQHF | TGTGCCACCAGCAGATGGAATCAGCCCCAGCATTTT
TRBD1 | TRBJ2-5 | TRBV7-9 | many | CASWDRGRETQYF | TGTGCCAGCTGGGACAGGGGGCGAGAGACCCAGTACTTC
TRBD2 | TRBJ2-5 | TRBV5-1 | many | CASSFGDSGLETQYF | TGCGCCAGCAGCTTTGGGGATAGCGGGTTAGAGACCCAGTACTTC
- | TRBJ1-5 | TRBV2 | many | CASRIQGSAGQPQHF | TGTGCCAGCAGAATACAGGGCAGTGCCGGTCAGCCCCAGCATTTT
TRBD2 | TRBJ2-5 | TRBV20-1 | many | CSARSPGTRGETQYF | TGCAGTGCTAGGAGCCCGGGGACTAGGGGAGAGACCCAGTACTTC
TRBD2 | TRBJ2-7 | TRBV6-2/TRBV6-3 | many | CASNPAGGNWDF | TGTGCCAGCAACCCAGCGGGAGGGAACTGGGACTTC
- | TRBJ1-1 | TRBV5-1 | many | CASSGGSDTEAFF | TGCGCCAGCAGTGGAGGGAGTGACACTGAAGCTTTCTTT
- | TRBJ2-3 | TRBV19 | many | CASSRAVGIVTQYF | TGTGCCAGTAGCAGGGCCGTGGGGATTGTGACGCAGTATTTT
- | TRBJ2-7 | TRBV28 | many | CASSLVFEQYF | TGTGCCAGCAGTCTAGTCTTCGAGCAGTACTTC
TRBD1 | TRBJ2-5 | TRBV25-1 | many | CASGSRGPETQYF | TGTGCCAGCGGATCCAGGGGGCCAGAGACCCAGTACTTC
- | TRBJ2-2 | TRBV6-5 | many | CASSYSRRGAGELFF | TGTGCCAGCAGTTACTCGAGACGGGGCGCCGGGGAGCTGTTTTTT
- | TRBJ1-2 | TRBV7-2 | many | CASSLAGPTYYGYTF | TGTGCCAGCAGCTTAGCGGGGCCGACCTACTATGGCTACACCTTC
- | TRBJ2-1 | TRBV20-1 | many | CSARDRFHEQFF | TGCAGTGCTAGAGATCGGTTTCATGAGCAGTTCTTC
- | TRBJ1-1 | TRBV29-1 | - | CSVAAPFQVSAEAFF | -
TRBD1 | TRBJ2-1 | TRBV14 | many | CASSHRTGNLNEQFF | TGTGCCAGCAGCCACAGGACAGGGAATCTCAATGAGCAGTTCTTC
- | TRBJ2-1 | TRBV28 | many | CASSFRDEQFF | TGTGCCAGCAGTTTCCGCGATGAGCAGTTCTTC
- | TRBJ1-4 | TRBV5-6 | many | CASSLPGLNEKLFF | TGTGCCAGCAGTCTCCCGGGCCTTAATGAAAAACTGTTTTTT
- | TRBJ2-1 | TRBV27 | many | CASSFAGVDEQFF | TGTGCCAGCAGTTTCGCAGGGGTAGATGAGCAGTTCTTC
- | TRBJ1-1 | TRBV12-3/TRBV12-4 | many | CASRPREDTEAFF | TGTGCCAGCAGGCCTCGGGAGGACACTGAAGCTTTCTTT
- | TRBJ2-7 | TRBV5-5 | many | CASSLLVQGASYEQYF | TGTGCCAGCAGCTTGTTGGTACAGGGCGCCTCCTACGAGCAGTACTTC
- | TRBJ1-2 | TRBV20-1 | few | CSAKGAGQGERGYTF | TGCAGTGCTAAAGGGGCGGGGCAGGGAGAAAGAGGCTACACCTTC
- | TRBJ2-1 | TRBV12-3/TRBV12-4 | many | CASNTWAGSPFYNEQFF | TGTGCCAGCAATACCTGGGCAGGGAGCCCATTTTACAATGAGCAGTTCTTC
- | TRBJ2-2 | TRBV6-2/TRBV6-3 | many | CASSLTESGELFF | TGTGCCAGCAGTCTGACAGAATCCGGGGAGCTGTTTTTT
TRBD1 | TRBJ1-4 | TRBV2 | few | CASNPDRHSEKLFF | TGTGCCAGCAATCCGGACAGGCACAGCGAAAAACTGTTTTTT
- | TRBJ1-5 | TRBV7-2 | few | CASSLVTTTNQPQHF | TGTGCCAGCAGCTTAGTTACAACAACCAATCAGCCCCAGCATTTT
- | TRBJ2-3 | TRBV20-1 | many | CSAGPGTDTQYF | TGCAGTGCTGGCCCGGGGACAGATACGCAGTATTTT
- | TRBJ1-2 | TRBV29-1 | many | CSVEEPDHYGYTF | TGCAGCGTTGAAGAGCCCGACCACTATGGCTACACCTTC
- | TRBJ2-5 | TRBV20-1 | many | CSADRLQGPGETQYF | TGCAGTGCTGATAGATTACAGGGTCCGGGGGAGACCCAGTACTTC
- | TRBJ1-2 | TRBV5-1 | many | CASSPTQQALGGYTF | TGCGCCAGCAGCCCCACTCAACAGGCCCTGGGAGGCTACACCTTC
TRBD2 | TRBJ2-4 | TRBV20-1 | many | CSARGLAGGLAKNIQYF | TGCAGTGCTAGAGGACTAGCGGGAGGGCTAGCCAAAAACATTCAGTACTTC
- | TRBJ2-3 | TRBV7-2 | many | CASSLGTQYF | TGTGCCAGCAGCTTAGGGACGCAGTATTTT
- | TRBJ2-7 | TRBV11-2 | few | CASSLGGALGEQYF | TGTGCCAGCAGCTTAGGGGGGGCCCTCGGCGAGCAGTACTTC
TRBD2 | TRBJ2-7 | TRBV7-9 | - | CASSEGLAGRYEQYF | TGTGCCAGCAGCGAAGGTCTAGCGGGGAGATACGAGCAGTACTTC
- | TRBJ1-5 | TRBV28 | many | CASIPYRASPDPQHF | TGTGCCAGCATCCCCTACAGGGCCTCGCCCGACCCCCAGCATTTT
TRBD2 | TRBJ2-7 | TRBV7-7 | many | CASSSPGGRGSYEQYF | TGTGCTAGCAGCTCGCCGGGGGGAAGAGGGTCCTACGAGCAGTACTTC
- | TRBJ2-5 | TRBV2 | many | CASSPRTYQETQYF | TGTGCCAGCAGTCCCAGGACGTACCAAGAGACCCAGTACTTC
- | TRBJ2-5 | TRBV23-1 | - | CASSQSTELGAQETQYF | TGCGCCAGCAGTCAATCGACCGAACTAGGGGCCCAAGAGACCCAGTACTTC
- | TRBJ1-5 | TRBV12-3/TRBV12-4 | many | CASSSGGNQPQHF | TGTGCCAGCAGCTCGGGGGGCAATCAGCCCCAGCATTTT
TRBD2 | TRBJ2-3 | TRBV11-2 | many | CASSLEGTSRDTQYF | TGTGCCAGCAGCTTAGAGGGGACTAGCAGAGATACGCAGTATTTT
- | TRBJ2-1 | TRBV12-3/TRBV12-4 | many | CASRGARQFF | TGTGCCAGCAGGGGGGCAAGACAGTTCTTC
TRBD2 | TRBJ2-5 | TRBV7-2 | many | CASSSTSGTGGTQYF | TGTGCCAGCAGCTCGACTAGCGGCACGGGCGGTACCCAGTACTTC
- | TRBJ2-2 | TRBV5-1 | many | CASSLDRTANTGELFF | TGCGCCAGCAGCTTGGACCGGACAGCTAACACCGGGGAGCTGTTTTTT